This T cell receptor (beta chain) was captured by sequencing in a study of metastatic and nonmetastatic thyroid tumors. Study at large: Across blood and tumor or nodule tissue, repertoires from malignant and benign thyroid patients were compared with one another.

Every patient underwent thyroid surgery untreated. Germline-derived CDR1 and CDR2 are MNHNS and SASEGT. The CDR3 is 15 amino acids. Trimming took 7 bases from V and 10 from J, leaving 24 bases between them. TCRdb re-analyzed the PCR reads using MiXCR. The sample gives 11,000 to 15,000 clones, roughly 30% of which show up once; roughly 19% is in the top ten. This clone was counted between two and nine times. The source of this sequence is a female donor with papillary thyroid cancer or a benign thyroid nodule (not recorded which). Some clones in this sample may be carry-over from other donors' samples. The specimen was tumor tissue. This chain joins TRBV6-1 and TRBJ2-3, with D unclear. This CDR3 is CASKVWGWRYAAQYF. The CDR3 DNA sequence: TGTGCCAGCAAGGTATGGGGATGGAGATACGCGGCGCAGTATTTT.